This TCR beta chain came from a study of T cell repertoires in cytomegalovirus infection. In the study overall: It was recently identified HLA-C-restricted and well-studied HLA-B-restricted CMV epitopes that the study used. Both CMV infection and a matching HLA type were indicated by public TCR beta signatures.

The CDR3 extends over 18 amino acids. The trim removed 6 bases at V and 4 bases at J, leaving 12 bases unmatched. From germline, CDR1 is LNHDA and CDR2 SQIVND (reference sequence). The study's findings and limits: There were HLA-C-restricted CMV-specific TCR beta clonotypes dominating the ex vivo response. Public TCR beta family frequency separated CMV-and-HLA carriers, including in an independent cohort.

TCRdb ran MiXCR on the reads and lists one entry per CDR3 protein. The sample has 250,000 to 300,000 distinct CDR3 sequences, approximately 22% seen once. This clonotype has a handful of counts. Its antigen remains unknown. The source is a human donor in good health (CMV status not recorded). Some clones in this sample may be carry-over from other donors' samples. This chain joins TRBV19 and TRBJ2-6; 10 bases match TRBD1. This specimen was cultured PBMCs, taken from culture after CMV antigen stimulation. CDR3 nucleotides: TGTGCCAGTAGACGATACGGGGGGACAGGGGACGGGGCCAACGTCCTGACTTTC. It encodes CASRRYGGTGDGANVLTF.